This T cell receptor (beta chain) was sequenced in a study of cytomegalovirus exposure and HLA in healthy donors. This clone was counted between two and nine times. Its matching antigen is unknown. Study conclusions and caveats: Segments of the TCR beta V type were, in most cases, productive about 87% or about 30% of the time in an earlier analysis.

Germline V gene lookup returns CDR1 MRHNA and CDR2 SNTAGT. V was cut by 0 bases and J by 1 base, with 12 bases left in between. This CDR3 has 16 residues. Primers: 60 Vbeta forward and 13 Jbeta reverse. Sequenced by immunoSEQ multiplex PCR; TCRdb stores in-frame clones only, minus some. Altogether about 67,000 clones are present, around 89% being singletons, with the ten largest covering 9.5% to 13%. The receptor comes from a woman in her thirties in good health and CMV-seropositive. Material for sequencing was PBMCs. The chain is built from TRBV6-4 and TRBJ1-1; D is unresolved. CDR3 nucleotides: TGTGCCAGCAGTGACTCATTGGGAGATGGGAACACTGAAGCTTTCTTT. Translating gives CASSDSLGDGNTEAFF.